This record concerns one TCR beta chain sequence. The antigen is undetermined. This specimen comes from a study of cytomegalovirus exposure and HLA in healthy donors. Amplification used 60 Vbeta primers and 13 Jbeta primers. Generated by immunoSEQ multiplex PCR, the TCRdb table keeps only in-frame clones and is missing some. This table holds over 150,000 clones, 65% to 80% found once. Per germline, CDR1 LNHDA and CDR2 SQIVND (reference sequence). Trimming left V 3 bases short and J 1 base short, with 12 bases between. The CDR3 loop spans 15 amino acids. Notes on the study in general: It was confirmed in vitro that three of the CMV-associated chains were specific for CMV antigens.

The rearrangement joins TRBV19 to TRBJ1-1, with D maybe TRBD1 (5 bases). The sequence derives from a woman in her forties or fifties in good health and CMV-seropositive. The sample comprised PBMCs. The CDR3 sequence: CASSMTGARNTEAFF. The CDR3 coding sequence is TGTGCCAGTAGTATGACTGGGGCGCGGAACACTGAAGCTTTCTTT.